The rows below give T cell receptor beta chains drawn from one sample of a study of cytomegalovirus exposure and HLA in healthy donors. Sequencing used immunoSEQ multiplex PCR; TCRdb keeps in-frame clones, though not all of them. Found here are over 95,000 clones, about 83% of them singletons; the top ten hold roughly 2.6%. Sequences were obtained from PBMCs. These TCRs come from a female donor in good health and CMV-seronegative. Each CDR3 is given with its conserved first and last residue. The D gene is left open where the match is weak. The size field is filled for only some rows; it gives once, few, many or a size class.

v_gene,j_gene,abundance,d_gene,CDR3nt,CDR3aa
TRBV5-8,TRBJ1-2,-,TRBD1,TGTGCCAGCAGCTTGGCTGGCAGGGGGGTCGGCTACACCTTC,CASSLAGRGVGYTF
TRBV30,TRBJ1-1,few,TRBD1,TGTGCCTGGAGGACTGACAGGGGTGAAGCTTTCTTT,CAWRTDRGEAFF
TRBV13,TRBJ1-2,few,TRBD1,TGTGCCAGCAGCTCCTCTAGGACAGGGTTCGGCGGCTACACCTTC,CASSSSRTGFGGYTF
TRBV5-5,TRBJ2-1,-,-,TGTGCCAGCAGCTTGTTGCCAGGGAACTCCTACAATGAGCAGTTCTTC,CASSLLPGNSYNEQFF
TRBV5-6,TRBJ1-2,-,TRBD1,TGTGCCAGCAGCGCCGGGACAGGGTTTTTCTCAGCTAACTATGGCTACACCTTC,CASSAGTGFFSANYGYTF
TRBV5-1,TRBJ2-5,-,-,TGCGCCAGCAGCTTCTGGGTACGGGGGACCCAGTACTTC,CASSFWVRGTQYF
TRBV14,TRBJ1-1,-,-,TGTGCCAGCAGCCAAAACAGGTTAGAATCTGAAGCTTTCTTT,CASSQNRLESEAFF
TRBV27,TRBJ2-3,-,TRBD1,TGTGCCAGCGAATCCGTAGGACAGGGCCGCACAGATACGCAGTATTTT,CASESVGQGRTDTQYF
TRBV5-4,TRBJ2-7,few,TRBD2,TGTGCCAGCAGCCAAGATCGGGGGGGCTCCTACGAGCAGTACTTC,CASSQDRGGSYEQYF
TRBV7-9,TRBJ1-1,-,-,TGTGCCAGCAGCCCCCAGACGGGGGTGAACACTGAAGCTTTCTTT,CASSPQTGVNTEAFF
TRBV18,TRBJ2-5,-,-,TGTGCCAGCTCACCACCCGTAGAGACCCAGTACTTC,CASSPPVETQYF
TRBV7-6,TRBJ1-2,-,TRBD1,TGTGCCAGCAGCTCAAACAGGGGAAGCAATGGCTACACCTTC,CASSSNRGSNGYTF
TRBV14,TRBJ2-7,-,-,TGTGCCAGCAGCCAAGAAGCCTCATACGAGCAGTACTTC,CASSQEASYEQYF
TRBV15,TRBJ2-5,-,-,TGTGCCACCAGCAGAGGCGGTCCCCCAGAGACCCAGTACTTC,CATSRGGPPETQYF
TRBV5-1,TRBJ1-1,few,-,TGCGCCAGCAGCCCGGGGGTTTCGAACACTGAAGCTTTCTTT,CASSPGVSNTEAFF
TRBV5-1,TRBJ1-2,-,TRBD1,TGCGCCAGCAGGGCCGGGACAGCAACCATCTATGGCTACACCTTC,CASRAGTATIYGYTF
TRBV27,TRBJ1-1,few,-,TGTGCCAGCAGTACCCTGTTGCGGGGGCGTGAAGCTTTCTTT,CASSTLLRGREAFF
TRBV29-1,TRBJ1-1,few,TRBD1,TGCAGCGTCGGGACAGGGGACACTGAAGCTTTCTTT,CSVGTGDTEAFF
TRBV5-6,TRBJ2-2,-,TRBD1,TGTGCCAGCAGCTTTAGTGGGACAGCGAACACCGGGGAGCTGTTTTTT,CASSFSGTANTGELFF
TRBV19,TRBJ1-1,-,TRBD1,TGTGCCAGTACCATTGACAGGGACAACACTGAAGCTTTCTTT,CASTIDRDNTEAFF
TRBV18,TRBJ2-2,-,TRBD1,TGTGCCAGCTCACCGAACCGGGACAGGGGGCATGGGGAGCTGTTTTTT,CASSPNRDRGHGELFF
TRBV30,TRBJ1-3,few,-,TGTGCCTGGAGTGTAGCAGGGTCTGGAAACACCATATATTTT,CAWSVAGSGNTIYF
TRBV5-4,TRBJ2-7,-,TRBD1,TGTGCCAGCAGCTCCGGACAGGTGACGTACGAGCAGTACTTC,CASSSGQVTYEQYF
TRBV9,TRBJ1-4,few,TRBD1,TGTGCCAGCAGCCTGGGACAGGGGAATGAAAAACTGTTTTTT,CASSLGQGNEKLFF
TRBV5-1,TRBJ1-1,once,-,TGCGCCAGCTATGATCAGGGTCGAGGGAACACTGAAGCTTTCTTT,CASYDQGRGNTEAFF
TRBV5-6,TRBJ1-1,few,-,TGTGCCAGCAGCTTGAGCTCCATTCAATGGGCTTTCTTT,CASSLSSIQWAFF
TRBV14,TRBJ2-3,-,-,TGTGCCAGCAGCCAAGATCTCAGGGGATCTGGGTCAGATACGCAGTATTTT,CASSQDLRGSGSDTQYF
TRBV7-8,TRBJ2-7,-,TRBD1,TGTGCCAGCAGCTTAAGGGACAGAGGCGGTCACGAGCAGTACTTC,CASSLRDRGGHEQYF
TRBV5-4,TRBJ2-5,-,TRBD2,TGTGCCAGCAACTTCGGGGGGGCCGACGAGACCCAGTACTTC,CASNFGGADETQYF
TRBV6-5,TRBJ1-3,few,TRBD1,TGTGCCAGCAGTTCGGGACAGTACTCTGGAAACACCATATATTTT,CASSSGQYSGNTIYF
TRBV28,TRBJ1-2,-,TRBD1,TGTGCCAGCAGGCATCCCGGGACAGGCATCAACTATGGCTACACCTTC,CASRHPGTGINYGYTF
TRBV6-5,TRBJ1-2,-,TRBD1,TGTGCCAGCAGTATTGACAGGGCCTATGGCTACACCTTC,CASSIDRAYGYTF
TRBV10-1,TRBJ2-7,-,-,TGCGCCAGCAGTTTCACCGGGAGCGAGCAGTACTTC,CASSFTGSEQYF
TRBV14,TRBJ2-3,-,-,TGTGCCAGCAGCCAAGAGCGGGGTCAGGGTCATACGCAGTATTTT,CASSQERGQGHTQYF
TRBV18,TRBJ1-2,-,-,TGTGCCAGCTCCCAAGCTGGGGCAGGACTACTTAACTATGGCTACACCTTC,CASSQAGAGLLNYGYTF
TRBV6-5,TRBJ1-5,-,-,TGTGCCAGCAGCCCTCCTCCAGATTCAGGTCAGCCCCAGCATTTT,CASSPPPDSGQPQHF
TRBV10-1,TRBJ1-6,-,-,TGCGCCAGCAGTGAGATCAGTTACTCCTATAATTCACCCCTCCACTTT,CASSEISYSYNSPLHF
TRBV30,TRBJ1-5,-,-,TGTGCCTGGACGGGGGGCAGCAATCAGCCCCAGCATTTT,CAWTGGSNQPQHF
TRBV7-2,TRBJ2-7,-,TRBD2,TGTGCCAGCAGAACTAGCGGGGGCTCCTACGAGCAGTACTTC,CASRTSGGSYEQYF
TRBV7-2,TRBJ1-1,-,-,TGTGCCAGCAGATCCCCCCCGGGTTTAATGAACACTGAAGCTTTCTTT,CASRSPPGLMNTEAFF
TRBV2,TRBJ2-3,-,TRBD1,TGTGCCAGCAGAGACAGGGGGCGCGACACAGATACGCAGTATTTT,CASRDRGRDTDTQYF
TRBV19,TRBJ1-2,-,TRBD1,TGTGCCAGTAGACCGGGACAGGGAATTGGCTACACCTTC,CASRPGQGIGYTF
TRBV9,TRBJ2-2,-,-,TGTGCCAGCGGAACATCTTTGACAGACTCGAACACCGGGGAGCTGTTTTTT,CASGTSLTDSNTGELFF
TRBV18,TRBJ2-1,once,TRBD2,TGTGCCAGCTCCTCACTAGCGGGGGAATCCTACAATGAGCAGTTCTTC,CASSSLAGESYNEQFF
TRBV29-1,TRBJ1-2,-,-,TGCAGCGCCGAAGGGGGTAGTTACTATGGCTACACCTTC,CSAEGGSYYGYTF
TRBV5-1,TRBJ1-2,-,TRBD1,TGCGCCAGCAGCTTGGAGGTGACAGGGTTTGGCTACACCTTC,CASSLEVTGFGYTF
TRBV6-5,TRBJ2-6,few,TRBD2,TGTGCCAGCAGTTTCAGGGAGGGCGGGGCCAACGTCCTGACTTTC,CASSFREGGANVLTF
TRBV5-6,TRBJ1-6,-,-,TGTGCCAGCAGCCCCGGGGCAGGGGCCAAGGATTCACCCCTCCACTTT,CASSPGAGAKDSPLHF
TRBV6-5,TRBJ2-7,-,TRBD1,TGTGCCAGCAGTCCCGGACAGGGGGCGTCCTGCGAGCAGTACTTC,CASSPGQGASCEQYF
TRBV19,TRBJ1-2,-,TRBD1,TGTGCCACCGGGGACAGGGGATCGAATGGCTACACCTTC,CATGDRGSNGYTF
TRBV27,TRBJ2-7,-,TRBD1,TGTGCCAGCAGTCCCAGGCGGGGACAGGGGGCTTCCGAGCAGTACTTC,CASSPRRGQGASEQYF
TRBV6-5,TRBJ2-5,-,TRBD1,TGTGCCAGCAGCCAAACGGGACAGGGGACAGAGACCCAGTACTTC,CASSQTGQGTETQYF
TRBV5-6,TRBJ1-1,few,-,TGTGCCAGCAGCCAGCAGGGGCGGACGGCCACTGAAGCTTTCTTT,CASSQQGRTATEAFF